One and the same sample provided the 2 T cell receptor beta chains below, sequenced in a study of blood T cell repertoires in COVID-19. The table came from immunoSEQ multiplex PCR; TCRdb's copy has only in-frame clones and leaves some out. The sample shows fewer than 250,000 clones, around 89% of them seen only once. Sequencing used PBMCs or T cells enriched from blood (not recorded which). The receptor source for this set is a woman between 18 and 30 years old who had recovered from COVID-19.

J is TRBJ2-3 and V is TRBV18; 9 positions match TRBD2. Germline assignment: CDR1 KGHSH and CDR2 LQKENI. V lost 3 bases, J lost 5 bases, and 9 bases stayed unmatched. The CDR3 totals 16 residues. CDR3 residues: CASSPAAGGPLDTQYF. CDR3 sequence (DNA): TGTGCCAGCTCACCCGCGGCGGGGGGGCCGCTAGATACGCAGTATTTT.

This CDR3 is CAISSGTGDNSPLHF. The DNA of the CDR3 is TGTGCCATCAGCTCCGGGACAGGGGATAATTCACCCCTCCACTTT. The V and J genes are TRBV10-3 and TRBJ1-6; TRBD1 matches at 10 bases. CDR3 size: 15 residues. The V segment lost 6 bases and the J segment 5 bases; nucleotides outside the gene matches: 4. The V gene's germline CDR1 is ENHRY and CDR2 SYGVKD.